These T cell receptor beta chains were read from a single sample in a study of control samples from healthy donors and cancer patients. This table comes from immunoSEQ multiplex PCR, and its TCRdb copy is limited to in-frame clones, with some not included. The sample includes more than 85,000 clones, around 89% seen only once; the top ten take 3.5% to 4%. Sequencing was carried out using PBMCs. The receptors derive from a woman aged 55-75 years with lung cancer. Both conserved end residues are part of each CDR3. Each record gives: D gene, clone size, V gene, J gene, CDR3 DNA, CDR3 protein. The D gene is left open where the match is weak. A row's size may be missing; if present it is once, few, many or a size class.

d_call: -; clone_size: few; v_call: TRBV7-2; j_call: TRBJ2-5; cdr3_nt: TGTGCCAGCAGCTTACAGGGCCTACAAGAGACCCAGTACTTC; cdr3_aa: CASSLQGLQETQYF
d_call: -; clone_size: -; v_call: TRBV4-2; j_call: TRBJ2-3; cdr3_nt: TGTGCCAGCAGCACTACTGCCGGGTCGGGGGCTATTAGCACAGATACGCAGTATTTT; cdr3_aa: CASSTTAGSGAISTDTQYF
d_call: -; clone_size: -; v_call: TRBV7-6; j_call: TRBJ2-2; cdr3_nt: TGTGCCAGCAGCTTACCGAGGGGGGGGACCGTTAACACCGGGGAGCTGTTTTTT; cdr3_aa: CASSLPRGGTVNTGELFF
d_call: -; clone_size: -; v_call: TRBV2; j_call: TRBJ1-2; cdr3_nt: TGTGCCAGCAGTGCCGGACCCGACCCTCCTAACTATGGCTACACCTTC; cdr3_aa: CASSAGPDPPNYGYTF
d_call: -; clone_size: -; v_call: TRBV29-1; j_call: TRBJ1-1; cdr3_nt: TGCAGCGGCCGGGGCTACACTGAAGCTTTCTTT; cdr3_aa: CSGRGYTEAFF
d_call: -; clone_size: -; v_call: TRBV4-3; j_call: TRBJ1-2; cdr3_nt: TGCGCCAGCAGCCAAGATATTCCAGCTTCTAACTATGGCTACACCTTC; cdr3_aa: CASSQDIPASNYGYTF
d_call: -; clone_size: -; v_call: TRBV6-6; j_call: TRBJ2-7; cdr3_nt: TGTGCCAGCAGCCCCGGGGATTACGAGCAGTACTTC; cdr3_aa: CASSPGDYEQYF
d_call: TRBD2; clone_size: -; v_call: TRBV9; j_call: TRBJ2-7; cdr3_nt: TGTGCCAGCAGCGTACTAGCGGGAGCGGACGAGCAGTACTTC; cdr3_aa: CASSVLAGADEQYF
d_call: -; clone_size: -; v_call: TRBV12-3/TRBV12-4; j_call: TRBJ1-2; cdr3_nt: TGTGCCAGCAGCCGGACAATGGGCTATGGCTACACCTTC; cdr3_aa: CASSRTMGYGYTF
d_call: TRBD2; clone_size: -; v_call: TRBV3-1/TRBV3-2; j_call: TRBJ2-1; cdr3_nt: TGTGCCAGCAGCCCTAGTACCGGACTAGCGGGAGGTCATGAGCAGTTCTTC; cdr3_aa: CASSPSTGLAGGHEQFF
d_call: -; clone_size: -; v_call: TRBV11-1; j_call: TRBJ2-2; cdr3_nt: TGTGCCAGCAGCTTCGGAGGGGGGGCCCCCGGGGAGCTGTTTTTT; cdr3_aa: CASSFGGGAPGELFF
d_call: -; clone_size: -; v_call: TRBV4-3; j_call: TRBJ2-4; cdr3_nt: TGCGCCAGCAGCCAAGAGCAGGGAGATACCAAAAACATTCAGTACTTC; cdr3_aa: CASSQEQGDTKNIQYF
d_call: -; clone_size: -; v_call: TRBV30; j_call: TRBJ1-5; cdr3_nt: TGTGCCTGGAGCGGAAAGAATAGCAATCAGCCCCAGCATTTT; cdr3_aa: CAWSGKNSNQPQHF
d_call: -; clone_size: -; v_call: TRBV5-1; j_call: TRBJ2-7; cdr3_nt: TGCGCCAGCAGCTTGGGACCCGCCCAGGGCCCCAGCTCCTACGAGCAGTACTTC; cdr3_aa: CASSLGPAQGPSSYEQYF
d_call: TRBD1; clone_size: -; v_call: TRBV2; j_call: TRBJ1-2; cdr3_nt: TGTGCCAGCAGTGTGGGACAGTCATATGGCTACACCTTC; cdr3_aa: CASSVGQSYGYTF
d_call: TRBD1; clone_size: -; v_call: TRBV4-1; j_call: TRBJ2-7; cdr3_nt: TGCGCCAGCAGTCATCCCGGGACAGGGGGCGAGCAGTACTTC; cdr3_aa: CASSHPGTGGEQYF
d_call: -; clone_size: -; v_call: TRBV29-1; j_call: TRBJ2-7; cdr3_nt: TGCAGCGCCCTAAGAGTAGGGTACGACGAGCAGTACTTC; cdr3_aa: CSALRVGYDEQYF
d_call: -; clone_size: -; v_call: TRBV5-1; j_call: TRBJ2-6; cdr3_nt: TGCGCCAGCAGCTTGCAGGGTACCTCTGGGGCCAACGTCCTGACTTTC; cdr3_aa: CASSLQGTSGANVLTF
d_call: TRBD2; clone_size: -; v_call: TRBV4-1; j_call: TRBJ2-5; cdr3_nt: TGCGCCAGCAGCCAAGATGACGGCGGGATAGCGGGGGGAGAGACCCAGTACTTC; cdr3_aa: CASSQDDGGIAGGETQYF
d_call: TRBD1; clone_size: -; v_call: TRBV7-9; j_call: TRBJ1-2; cdr3_nt: TGTGCCAGCAGCCCACCCGGACAGGGGGACGATCTTGGCTACACCTTC; cdr3_aa: CASSPPGQGDDLGYTF
d_call: TRBD1; clone_size: -; v_call: TRBV5-1; j_call: TRBJ1-2; cdr3_nt: TGCGCCAGCAGCTTACAGGGGAACGTCGACTATGGCTACACCTTC; cdr3_aa: CASSLQGNVDYGYTF
d_call: -; clone_size: -; v_call: TRBV13; j_call: TRBJ2-5; cdr3_nt: TGTGCCAGCAGCTTTACCTCCCGGGGAGATGGAGAGACCCAGTACTTC; cdr3_aa: CASSFTSRGDGETQYF
d_call: TRBD1; clone_size: -; v_call: TRBV28; j_call: TRBJ2-5; cdr3_nt: TGTGCCAGCAGATGGACAGGGGCAGGAGAGACCCAGTACTTC; cdr3_aa: CASRWTGAGETQYF
d_call: -; clone_size: -; v_call: TRBV5-1; j_call: TRBJ1-1; cdr3_nt: TGCGCCAGCACCCCTGGGTCGAACACTGAAGCTTTCTTT; cdr3_aa: CASTPGSNTEAFF
d_call: -; clone_size: few; v_call: TRBV11-3; j_call: TRBJ1-1; cdr3_nt: TGTGCCAGCAGCTTGTATACTCACACTGAAGCTTTCTTT; cdr3_aa: CASSLYTHTEAFF
d_call: -; clone_size: -; v_call: TRBV6-5; j_call: TRBJ2-1; cdr3_nt: TGTGCCAGCAGACCCGGACAGAACAGTTACAATGAGCAGTTCTTC; cdr3_aa: CASRPGQNSYNEQFF
d_call: -; clone_size: -; v_call: TRBV6-1; j_call: TRBJ2-2; cdr3_nt: TGTGCCAGCAGTGAAACGGACAGAAGGACCGGGGAGCTGTTTTTT; cdr3_aa: CASSETDRRTGELFF
d_call: -; clone_size: -; v_call: TRBV20-1; j_call: TRBJ2-7; cdr3_nt: TGCAGTGCTAGACAGGGAGACGAGCAGTACTTC; cdr3_aa: CSARQGDEQYF
d_call: TRBD1; clone_size: once; v_call: TRBV9; j_call: TRBJ1-2; cdr3_nt: TGTGCCAGCAGCTCTCAATTGGGACAGGGGGCTATGTACACCTTC; cdr3_aa: CASSSQLGQGAMYTF
d_call: TRBD2; clone_size: few; v_call: TRBV7-2; j_call: TRBJ2-1; cdr3_nt: TGTGCCAGCAGCTTAGCGCTGGCTAGCGGGTATTACAATGAGCAGTTCTTC; cdr3_aa: CASSLALASGYYNEQFF
d_call: TRBD2; clone_size: -; v_call: TRBV19; j_call: TRBJ2-3; cdr3_nt: TGTGCCAGTAGTATCCCCCTAGCGGGAGGGCCCCGCACAGATACGCAGTATTTT; cdr3_aa: CASSIPLAGGPRTDTQYF
d_call: -; clone_size: -; v_call: TRBV19; j_call: TRBJ1-5; cdr3_nt: TGTGCCAGTAGTATAGACGGCAGGGGAGGCCAGCCCCAGCATTTT; cdr3_aa: CASSIDGRGGQPQHF
d_call: -; clone_size: -; v_call: TRBV28; j_call: TRBJ1-1; cdr3_nt: TGTGCCAGCAGTTGGGGTTCGAACACTGAAGCTTTCTTT; cdr3_aa: CASSWGSNTEAFF
d_call: -; clone_size: -; v_call: TRBV6-6; j_call: TRBJ1-6; cdr3_nt: TGTGCCAGCAGCCTCGGACAGAATCCTTATAATTCACCCCTCCACTTT; cdr3_aa: CASSLGQNPYNSPLHF
d_call: TRBD1; clone_size: -; v_call: TRBV11-2; j_call: TRBJ2-3; cdr3_nt: TGTGCCAGCACCATAGGGGGCGATACGCAGTATTTT; cdr3_aa: CASTIGGDTQYF
d_call: -; clone_size: -; v_call: TRBV25-1; j_call: TRBJ1-2; cdr3_nt: TGTGCCAGCAGTCTTCAGTCGACCACGCTTCGTTTC; cdr3_aa: CASSLQSTTLRF
d_call: -; clone_size: -; v_call: TRBV6-5; j_call: TRBJ1-1; cdr3_nt: TGTGCCAGCAGTTACGACTGGGGAAACACTGAAGCTTTCTTT; cdr3_aa: CASSYDWGNTEAFF
d_call: -; clone_size: -; v_call: TRBV5-6; j_call: TRBJ1-4; cdr3_nt: TGTGCCAGCAGCTTGGGACAGCTCCTTAATGAAAAACTGTTTTTT; cdr3_aa: CASSLGQLLNEKLFF
d_call: TRBD1; clone_size: -; v_call: TRBV3-1/TRBV3-2; j_call: TRBJ1-5; cdr3_nt: TGTGCCAGCAGCCAAGATGGGGGACAGGGCTTTAGCAATCAGCCCCAGCATTTT; cdr3_aa: CASSQDGGQGFSNQPQHF
d_call: -; clone_size: few; v_call: TRBV6-2/TRBV6-3; j_call: TRBJ2-7; cdr3_nt: TGTGCCAGCAGTTACGGGGGACCTACGGTCGACGAGCAGTACTTC; cdr3_aa: CASSYGGPTVDEQYF
d_call: -; clone_size: -; v_call: TRBV19; j_call: TRBJ1-2; cdr3_nt: TGTGCCAGTACCCCACCCCAGGATGAAAGCGGCTACACCTTC; cdr3_aa: CASTPPQDESGYTF
d_call: TRBD2; clone_size: few; v_call: TRBV7-3; j_call: TRBJ2-5; cdr3_nt: TGTGCCAGCAGCCCCGGGACTAGCGCAAAAGAGACCCAGTACTTC; cdr3_aa: CASSPGTSAKETQYF
d_call: -; clone_size: -; v_call: TRBV30; j_call: TRBJ1-6; cdr3_nt: TGTGCCTGGAGTGTATCAGGCCCTGATAATTCACCCCTCCACTTT; cdr3_aa: CAWSVSGPDNSPLHF
d_call: TRBD2; clone_size: -; v_call: TRBV9; j_call: TRBJ2-3; cdr3_nt: TGTGCCAGCAGCGTAGGGGCTAGCGGGAGCCCAGATACGCAGTATTTT; cdr3_aa: CASSVGASGSPDTQYF
d_call: TRBD2; clone_size: -; v_call: TRBV3-1/TRBV3-2; j_call: TRBJ2-5; cdr3_nt: TGTGCCAGCAGCCCGTGGCTAGCGGGAGGGCCCCAAGAGACCCAGTACTTC; cdr3_aa: CASSPWLAGGPQETQYF
d_call: -; clone_size: -; v_call: TRBV3-1/TRBV3-2; j_call: TRBJ2-7; cdr3_nt: TGTGCCAGCAGCGTAGTCGGGGGAGCCTACGAGCAGTACTTC; cdr3_aa: CASSVVGGAYEQYF
d_call: TRBD1; clone_size: -; v_call: TRBV6-2/TRBV6-3; j_call: TRBJ1-5; cdr3_nt: TGTGCCAGCAGTCTGGACAGGTTGGGTCAGCCCCAGCATTTT; cdr3_aa: CASSLDRLGQPQHF
d_call: TRBD1; clone_size: -; v_call: TRBV5-1; j_call: TRBJ1-2; cdr3_nt: TGCGCCAGCAGCCCAGGGGGGGGCTATGGCTACACCTTC; cdr3_aa: CASSPGGGYGYTF
d_call: TRBD2; clone_size: -; v_call: TRBV19; j_call: TRBJ2-7; cdr3_nt: TGTGCCAGTATCCTAAACGCGGGGGGTCATATCTACGAGCAGTACTTC; cdr3_aa: CASILNAGGHIYEQYF
d_call: -; clone_size: -; v_call: TRBV5-4; j_call: TRBJ1-5; cdr3_nt: TGTGCCAGCAGCTTCCAAGGGGAGCCCCCTCAGCCCCAGCATTTT; cdr3_aa: CASSFQGEPPQPQHF